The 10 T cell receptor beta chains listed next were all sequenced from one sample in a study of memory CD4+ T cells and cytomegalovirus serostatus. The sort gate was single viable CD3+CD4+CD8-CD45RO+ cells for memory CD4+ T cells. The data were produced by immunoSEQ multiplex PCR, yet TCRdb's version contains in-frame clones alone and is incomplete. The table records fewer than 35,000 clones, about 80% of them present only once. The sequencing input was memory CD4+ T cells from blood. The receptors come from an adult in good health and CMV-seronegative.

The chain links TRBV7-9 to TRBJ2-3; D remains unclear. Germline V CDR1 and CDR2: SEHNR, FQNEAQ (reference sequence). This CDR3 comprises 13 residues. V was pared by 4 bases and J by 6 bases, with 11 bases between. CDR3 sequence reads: CASSSEGQDTQYF. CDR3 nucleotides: TGTGCCAGCAGCTCAGAAGGTCAGGATACGCAGTATTTT.

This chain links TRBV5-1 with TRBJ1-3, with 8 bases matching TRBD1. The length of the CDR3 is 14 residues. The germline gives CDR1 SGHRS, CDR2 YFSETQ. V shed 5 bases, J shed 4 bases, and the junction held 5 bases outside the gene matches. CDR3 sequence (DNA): TGCGCCAGCAGAGGTGGGACAGGCGGAAACACCATATATTTT. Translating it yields CASRGGTGGNTIYF.

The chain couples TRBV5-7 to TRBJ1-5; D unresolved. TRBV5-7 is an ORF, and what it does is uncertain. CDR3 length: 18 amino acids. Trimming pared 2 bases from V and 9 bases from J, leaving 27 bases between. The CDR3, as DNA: TGTGCCAGCAGCTTAGGGTGTTCGACTCGAAGTTTAGGTGGGCCCCAGCATTTT. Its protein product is CASSLGCSTRSLGGPQHF.

CDR3: CASEGLAVNTGELFF. DNA for the CDR3: TGTGCCAGCGAAGGGCTAGCGGTAAACACCGGGGAGCTGTTTTTT. This rearrangement joins TRBV5-5 to TRBJ2-2, with 7 bases identical to TRBD2. Germline assignment: CDR1 SGHKS and CDR2 YYEKEE (reference sequence). The CDR3 spans 15 residues. V shed 7 bases, J shed 2 bases, and the junction held 8 bases outside the gene matches.

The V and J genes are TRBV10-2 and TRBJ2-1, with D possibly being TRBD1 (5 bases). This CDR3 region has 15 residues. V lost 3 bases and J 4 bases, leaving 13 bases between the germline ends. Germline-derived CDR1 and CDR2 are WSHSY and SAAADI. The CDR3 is CASSDPQTDYNEQFF. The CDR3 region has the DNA TGCGCCAGCAGTGACCCCCAGACAGATTACAATGAGCAGTTCTTC.

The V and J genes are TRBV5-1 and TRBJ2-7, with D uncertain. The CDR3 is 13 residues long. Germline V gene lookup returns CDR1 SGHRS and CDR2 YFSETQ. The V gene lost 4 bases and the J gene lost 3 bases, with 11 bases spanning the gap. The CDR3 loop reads CASSPLHFYEQYF. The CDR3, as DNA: TGCGCCAGCAGCCCCCTTCACTTCTACGAGCAGTACTTC.

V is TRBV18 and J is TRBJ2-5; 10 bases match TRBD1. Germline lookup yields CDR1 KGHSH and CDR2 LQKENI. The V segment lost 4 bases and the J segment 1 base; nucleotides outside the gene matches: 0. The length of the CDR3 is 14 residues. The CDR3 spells CASSRTGGQETQYF. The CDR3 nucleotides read TGTGCCAGCTCACGGACAGGGGGCCAAGAGACCCAGTACTTC.

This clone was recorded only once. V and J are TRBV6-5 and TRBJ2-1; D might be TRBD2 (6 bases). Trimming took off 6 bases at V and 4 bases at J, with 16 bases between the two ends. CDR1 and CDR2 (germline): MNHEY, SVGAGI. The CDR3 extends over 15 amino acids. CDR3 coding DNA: TGTGCCAGCAGACCGGATAGCGGCAAATACAATGAGCAGTTCTTC. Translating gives CASRPDSGKYNEQFF.

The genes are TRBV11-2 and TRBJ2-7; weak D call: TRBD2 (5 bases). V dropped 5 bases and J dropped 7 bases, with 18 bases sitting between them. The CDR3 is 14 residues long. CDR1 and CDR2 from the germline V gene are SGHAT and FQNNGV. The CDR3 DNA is TGTGCCAGCAGCACAGCATCACTAGGAACGGAGCAGTACTTC. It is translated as CASSTASLGTEQYF.

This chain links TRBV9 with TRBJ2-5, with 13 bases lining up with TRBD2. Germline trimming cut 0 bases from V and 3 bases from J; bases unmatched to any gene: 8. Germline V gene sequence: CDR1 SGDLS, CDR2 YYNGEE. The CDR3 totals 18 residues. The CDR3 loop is CASSVGLAGGGGKETQYF. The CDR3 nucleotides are TGTGCCAGCAGCGTAGGACTAGCGGGAGGAGGCGGGAAAGAGACCCAGTACTTC.